Listed here are 3 T cell receptor beta chains from one sample, sequenced in a study of T cells in localized non-small cell lung cancer. TCRdb's table, derived via immunoSEQ multiplex PCR, lists solely in-frame clones and lacks some. The repertoire consists of about 23,000 clones, with around nine tenths occurring once and the leading ten covering 10% to 15%. Sample: peripheral blood, taken before any cancer treatment. The receptors were gathered from a male donor older than 55 with stage I lung adenocarcinoma.

The chain links TRBV7-9 to TRBJ2-1; 15 nucleotides line up with TRBD2. Germline CDR1 reads SEHNR; CDR2 reads FQNEAQ (reference sequence). The CDR3 runs 18 residues. Trimming at V came to 5 bases and at J to 0 bases, leaving 5 bases not matched to a gene. CDR3 residues: CASSRGLAGGSSYNEQFF. The CDR3, as DNA: TGTGCCAGCAGCCGAGGACTAGCGGGGGGGAGCTCCTACAATGAGCAGTTCTTC.

Details on this clone: One end of the junction varies from germline; a read error may be responsible. This chain uses TRBV6-1 with TRBJ2-5, with D unclear. The CDR3 spans 12 residues. Germline CDR1 is MNHNS and CDR2 is SASEGT. CDR3 region: CASRDLDRTDNF. The CDR3 nucleotides read TGTGCCAGCAGGGATCTAGATCGGACCGATAACTTC.

The J gene is TRBJ1-1, the V gene TRBV2, with D hard to call. The CDR3 runs to 13 residues. Looked up from germline, CDR1 is SNHLY and CDR2 is FYNNEI. Trimming shortened V by 2 bases and J by 5 bases, and 9 bases separated the two germline ends. This CDR3 reads CASSEFSATEAFF. DNA of the CDR3: TGTGCCAGCAGTGAATTTTCAGCTACTGAAGCTTTCTTT.